The 25 T cell receptor beta chains below were found in one sample sequenced in a study of blood T cell repertoires in COVID-19 (dated by TCRdb to the early 2020s). Library prep was done by the immunoSEQ multiplex PCR assay. As stored in TCRdb, this immuneACCESS dataset retains in-frame rearrangements with V and J assigned. A fraction of the clones does not appear; measured against another copy, unresolved V genes explain less than half of the discrepancy, and the remainder lacks a known reason. A total of roughly 150,000 clones appear in this sample, around nine tenths of them only once. 2.5% to 3% of the sample is in the top ten clones. The specimen was peripheral blood. Receptors originate from a woman of 80 years or more with COVID-19, enrolled during active disease.

The chain links TRBV28 to TRBJ2-7; D possibly corresponds to TRBD2 (7 bases). The ends were cut back, 4 bases at V and 3 bases at J, with 10 bases in the middle. The CDR3 covers 13 residues. Germline-derived CDR1 and CDR2 are MDHEN and SYDVKM. The DNA for the CDR3 is TGTGCCAGCAGTTCGAGGGGGGGCTACGAGCAGTACTTC. As protein: CASSSRGGYEQYF.

This chain links TRBV6-5 with TRBJ2-2; 8 bases match TRBD1. The V gene's germline CDR1 is MNHEY and CDR2 SVGAGI. This CDR3 has 15 residues. The V and J ends lost 5 bases and 7 bases, in that order; junction bases with no gene match: 9. This CDR3 reads CASSPQGAVGGELFF. In nucleotides, the CDR3 is TGTGCCAGCAGTCCTCAGGGGGCGGTCGGCGGGGAGCTGTTTTTT.

The chain couples TRBV19 to TRBJ1-1; perhaps TRBD1 as D (6 bases). Trimming took off 3 bases at V and 1 base at J, with 12 bases between the two ends. Germline V gives CDR1 LNHDA, CDR2 SQIVND (reference sequence). The CDR3 is made up of 15 amino acids. This CDR3 reads CASSIQGLGNTEAFF. The CDR3 DNA sequence: TGTGCCAGTAGTATCCAGGGGCTGGGGAACACTGAAGCTTTCTTT.

The gene calls are TRBV3-1 (or the pseudogene TRBV3-2) and TRBJ2-3; D is possibly TRBD1 (5 bases). Germline values: CDR1 LGHDT, CDR2 YNNKEL (reference sequence). The CDR3 extends over 12 amino acids. Trimming removed 4 bases from V and 8 bases from J, with 10 bases in between. This chain's CDR3 is CASSRQQSTQYF. CDR3 in DNA: TGTGCCAGCAGCCGACAGCAGAGTACGCAGTATTTT.

The chain employs TRBV4-2 and TRBJ2-7; the match to TRBD2 covers 9 bases. Germline-derived CDR1 and CDR2 are LGHNA and YNFKEQ. The CDR3 contains 14 residues. V gave up 1 base and J gave up 7 bases; unmatched junction bases: 5. As DNA, the CDR3 is TGTGCCAGCAGCCAAGTAGCGGGAGTGGATGAGCAGTACTTC. This codes for CASSQVAGVDEQYF.

V is TRBV4-1 and J is TRBJ2-5; 7 positions agree with TRBD2. The J segment lost 4 bases and the V segment lost 3 bases, leaving 5 bases of the junction unmatched. CDR1 and CDR2 from the germline V gene are MGHRA and YSYEKL. This CDR3 comprises 14 residues. CDR3 DNA sequence: TGCGCCAGCAGCCATGCGGGGGTAGGAGAGACCCAGTACTTC. It is translated as CASSHAGVGETQYF.

The sample holds a few counts of this clone. The gene calls are TRBV19 and TRBJ2-3; 8 bases are a match to TRBD1. This CDR3 is 15 amino acids long. Germline V CDR1 and CDR2: LNHDA, SQIVND (reference sequence). Losses at the gene ends were 8 bases for V and 6 bases for J; bases not matched to a gene: 13. The CDR3, as DNA: TGTGCCAGTGGGGGACAGGAGCTCGCACGGGATACGCAGTATTTT. This translates into CASGGQELARDTQYF.

The count of this clone is one. J is TRBJ1-1 and V is TRBV6-6; D is perhaps TRBD1 (5 bases). Between the trimmed V and J ends, which lost 4 bases and 4 bases, there was a span of 16 bases. This CDR3 spans 15 amino acids. Germline-derived CDR1 and CDR2 are MNHNY and SVGAGI (reference sequence). This CDR3 is CASSSTQGSPTEAFF. DNA for the CDR3: TGTGCCAGCAGTTCGACCCAGGGTTCGCCCACTGAAGCTTTCTTT.

The chain links TRBV11-3 to TRBJ2-3; 13 nucleotides match TRBD2. The CDR3 is 17 residues long. J was trimmed by 3 bases and V by 4 bases; bases with no gene match: 7. Germline CDR1 is SGHNT and CDR2 is YENEEA. The CDR3 sequence: CASSSGLAGAGTDTQYF. In DNA form, the CDR3 reads TGTGCCAGCAGCTCTGGACTAGCGGGGGCTGGAACAGATACGCAGTATTTT.

The DNA for the CDR3 is TGTGCCAGCAGCGACGGAACTAGCGGGCCCTACGAGCAGTACTTC. Its translation: CASSDGTSGPYEQYF. This chain connects TRBV9 to TRBJ2-7; 9 bases are a match to TRBD2. Looked up from germline, CDR1 is SGDLS and CDR2 is YYNGEE. The CDR3 length is 15 residues. V was clipped by 3 bases and J by 2 bases; unmatched bases: 6.

The chain links TRBV5-6 to TRBJ2-1; the match to TRBD1 covers 8 bases. Germline CDR1 reads SGHDT; CDR2 reads YYEEEE. This CDR3 has 16 amino acids. V was clipped by 4 bases and J by 6 bases; unmatched bases: 12. CDR3 nucleotide sequence: TGTGCCAGCAGCCTGAAGTCGGGACAGGTCCTCAATGAGCAGTTCTTC. It translates to CASSLKSGQVLNEQFF.

As regards this clone: The junction shows a germline mismatch at one end, possibly a read error. The V gene is TRBV7-7, the J gene TRBJ1-1; 7 nucleotides match TRBD1. The CDR3 runs 18 residues. Germline V gene lookup returns CDR1 SSHAT and CDR2 FNYEAQ (reference sequence). DNA of the CDR3: TGTGCTAGCAGACCCGTGACAGGGTTCGAGGGGGCGAACACTGAAGCTTTCTTT. Its protein product is CASRPVTGFEGANTEAFF.

The rearrangement links TRBV2 to TRBJ2-1; D gene ambiguous. Germline V gene lookup returns CDR1 SNHLY and CDR2 FYNNEI. The CDR3 spans 13 residues. The V end was cut by 3 bases, the J end by 7 bases, with 10 bases between. CDR3 protein: CASSERLVNEQFF. The CDR3 DNA sequence: TGTGCCAGCAGTGAGCGGCTCGTGAATGAGCAGTTCTTC.

The gene calls are TRBV6-5 and TRBJ1-3; D ambiguous. The V gene's germline CDR1 is MNHEY and CDR2 SVGAGI. Trimming removed 0 bases from V and 4 bases from J, with 4 bases in between. The CDR3 loop spans 13 amino acids. The CDR3, as DNA: TGTGCCAGCAGTTACTCTCAGGGAAACACCATATATTTT. The encoded protein is CASSYSQGNTIYF.

The CDR3 spells CASSTNTGELFF. The CDR3 DNA is TGTGCCAGCAGTACAAACACCGGGGAGCTGTTTTTT. The chain recombines TRBV12-3 or TRBV12-4 with TRBJ2-2, with no clear D. Deletions cut 5 bases from V and 2 bases from J, with 3 bases between. The CDR3 extends over 12 amino acids.

The V gene is TRBV7-2, the J gene TRBJ2-7; D not certain. Trimming removed 3 bases at V and 1 base at J, with 7 bases between. The CDR3 loop spans 13 amino acids. Germline V lookup: CDR1 SGHTA, CDR2 FQGNSA. The CDR3 loop reads CASSFQESYEQYF. CDR3 DNA: TGTGCCAGCAGCTTTCAGGAATCCTACGAGCAGTACTTC. Full variable domain (outside the CDR3, taken from reference TRBV7-2 and TRBJ2-7): GAGVSQSPSNKVTEKGKDVELRCDPISGHTALYWYRQSLGQGLEFLIYFQGNSAPDKSGLPSDRFSAERTGGSVSTLTIQRTQQEDSAVYLCASSFQESYEQYFGPGTRLTVT.

This clone was counted only a few times. The chain links TRBV6-1 to TRBJ1-2; TRBD1 is a possible D gene (5 bases). Germline assignment: CDR1 MNHNS and CDR2 SASEGT. Trimming took off 3 bases at V and 4 bases at J, with 15 bases between the two ends. The CDR3 is 15 residues long. The CDR3 DNA follows: TGTGCCAGCAGTGAGAACAGGTTAGCTGTCTATGGCTACACCTTC. It codes for CASSENRLAVYGYTF.

V gene TRBV29-1 combines with J gene TRBJ1-4, with a tentative D call TRBD1 (6 bases). CDR1 is SQVTM, CDR2 ANQGSEA, per germline. V lost 7 bases, J lost 4 bases, and 13 bases lay in between. CDR3 size: 13 residues. CDR3 in amino acids: CSAKTGINEKLFF. The CDR3 coding sequence is TGCAGCGCCAAGACAGGAATTAATGAAAAACTGTTTTTT.

This chain uses TRBV4-1 with TRBJ1-2; D might be TRBD1 (6 bases). V lost 3 bases, J lost 4 bases, and 12 bases lay in between. The CDR3 is 14 amino acids. The germline V gene has CDR1 MGHRA and CDR2 YSYEKL. The CDR3 DNA reads TGCGCCAGCAGCCACCCGGACAGTTCCTATGGCTACACCTTC. Amino acids: CASSHPDSSYGYTF.

The chain carries TRBV5-1 and TRBJ2-1; TRBD2 matches at 7 bases. The CDR3 covers 13 residues. The germline CDR1 and CDR2 sequences are SGHRS and YFSETQ. The V and J ends lost 4 bases and 5 bases, in that order; junction bases with no gene match: 3. The CDR3, as DNA: TGCGCCAGCAGCCCAGCGGGAAACAATGAGCAGTTCTTC. Encoded protein: CASSPAGNNEQFF.

V is TRBV19 and J is TRBJ2-2; D is unclear. The CDR3 is made up of 13 amino acids. Germline CDR1 LNHDA, CDR2 SQIVND (reference sequence). Trimming removed 1 base from V and 6 bases from J, with 6 bases in between. This chain's CDR3 is CASSIVGSGELFF. The CDR3, as DNA: TGTGCCAGTAGTATAGTCGGGTCCGGGGAGCTGTTTTTT.

This clone was detected only once. The chain combines TRBV19 with TRBJ2-1, with a possible D match to TRBD2 (6 bases). V shed 9 bases and J shed 0 bases, with 18 bases lying between them. Per germline, CDR1 LNHDA and CDR2 SQIVND (reference sequence). The CDR3 is made up of 16 amino acids. The CDR3 loop reads CASSKRDFFSYNEQFF. DNA for the CDR3: TGTGCCAGCTCAAAACGGGACTTCTTCTCCTACAATGAGCAGTTCTTC.

This chain connects TRBV19 to TRBJ2-7; TRBD1 agrees at 8 bases. After removal of 3 bases from V and 3 bases from J, the junction contained 7 bases not matched to a gene. Germline CDR1 LNHDA, CDR2 SQIVND (reference sequence). CDR3 length equals 15 residues. The CDR3 DNA follows: TGTGCCAGTAGTATCGGGACAGGCGCGATCTACGAGCAGTACTTC. Amino acid sequence: CASSIGTGAIYEQYF.

This chain connects TRBV11-1 to TRBJ2-7; TRBD2 might be the D (6 bases). In germline, CDR1 is SGHAT, CDR2 FQDESV (reference sequence). V lost 0 bases and J lost 7, with 7 bases in between. The CDR3 has 12 residues. This chain's CDR3 is CASSLAEGEQYF. CDR3 DNA: TGTGCCAGCAGCTTAGCGGAGGGGGAGCAGTACTTC.

J is TRBJ2-3 and V is TRBV6-5; possible D gene TRBD2, 5 bases. CDR1 and CDR2 (germline): MNHEY, SVGAGI. This CDR3 is built from 15 residues. With 0 bases removed from V and 6 bases from J, the gap between germline ends came to 13 bases. The chain's CDR3 is CASSYSGLETDTQYF. CDR3 nucleotides: TGTGCCAGCAGTTACTCCGGACTTGAAACGGATACGCAGTATTTT.